The 11 T cell receptor beta chains in this list originate from one sample, sequenced in a study of blood T cell repertoires in COVID-19. Measured with immunoSEQ multiplex PCR; TCRdb has only the in-frame clones, and not every one. The repertoire holds 300,000 to 350,000 clones, with 80% to 90% as singletons. Source material: peripheral blood. These receptors all stem from a man in his thirties or forties with COVID-19, enrolled during active disease.

The V call is TRBV28, the J call TRBJ2-7, with D tentatively TRBD2 (6 bases). The CDR3 is 14 amino acids. Per the germline V gene, CDR1 is MDHEN and CDR2 is SYDVKM. The germline V and J ends were trimmed by 4 bases and 0 bases, with 10 bases remaining between them. The CDR3 DNA reads TGTGCCAGCAGTTGGGGGAGGCGCTCCTACGAGCAGTACTTC. It specifies CASSWGRRSYEQYF. The full variable domain, completed using reference TRBV28 and TRBJ2-7, is DVKVTQSSRYLVKRTGEKVFLECVQDMDHENMFWYRQDPGLGLRLIYFSYDVKMKEKGDIPEGYSVSREKKERFSLILESASTNQTSMYLCASSWGRRSYEQYFGPGTRLTVT.

For the CDR3, the DNA is TGTGCCAGCAGTTTAAGGGGGACAGCTAACTATGGCTACACCTTC. Protein sequence: CASSLRGTANYGYTF. The chain links TRBV28 to TRBJ1-2, with 7 bases lining up with TRBD1. The CDR3 totals 15 residues. Unmatched junction bases numbered 3, after V lost 2 bases and J lost 0 bases. Germline-derived CDR1 and CDR2 are MDHEN and SYDVKM.

The chain couples TRBV28 to TRBJ2-2; 14 bases match TRBD2. J lost 4 bases, V lost 5 bases, and 9 bases had no gene match. The CDR3 length is 18 residues. The germline CDR1 and CDR2 sequences are MDHEN and SYDVKM. The DNA of the CDR3 is TGTGCCAGCAGTCAGCGGACTAGCGGGAGGTGGGCCACCGGGGAGCTGTTTTTT. It specifies CASSQRTSGRWATGELFF.

In this sample, this clone turned up once. The rearrangement joins TRBV7-2 to TRBJ2-7; 11 positions match TRBD2. The germline gives CDR1 SGHTA, CDR2 FQGNSA. The CDR3 length is 17 residues. With V trimmed by 0 bases and J by 4 bases, 8 bases remained unmatched. The CDR3 loop is CASSLATASGRRYEQYF. The DNA of the CDR3 is TGTGCCAGCAGCTTAGCGACGGCTAGCGGGAGGAGGTACGAGCAGTACTTC.

The sample holds a few counts of this clone. The chain recombines TRBV7-2 with TRBJ2-2; 11 positions match TRBD2. The V segment lost 5 bases and the J segment 5 bases; nucleotides outside the gene matches: 10. Germline CDR1 SGHTA, CDR2 FQGNSA. This CDR3 region has 17 residues. The CDR3 reads CASSLDSGRARTGELFF. In nucleotides, the CDR3 is TGTGCCAGCAGCCTCGATAGCGGGAGGGCCAGGACCGGGGAGCTGTTTTTT.

The CDR3 spells CASSPLGGQPQHF. CDR3 sequence (DNA): TGTGCCAGCTCACCACTTGGGGGGCAGCCCCAGCATTTT. The chain uses TRBV18 and TRBJ1-5, with D maybe TRBD1 (5 bases). The germline V gene encodes CDR1 KGHSH and CDR2 LQKENI. This CDR3 is 13 amino acids long. V was clipped by 1 base and J by 7 bases, with 8 bases between them.

The chain uses TRBV19 and TRBJ1-4; no definite D call. The CDR3 extends over 17 amino acids. Germline CDR1 and CDR2: LNHDA and SQIVND (reference sequence). The V end was cut by 3 bases, the J end by 8 bases, with 22 bases between. The CDR3 protein is CASSIGQVVIGGEKLFF. For the CDR3, the DNA is TGTGCCAGTAGTATTGGGCAGGTGGTGATTGGTGGGGAAAAACTGTTTTTT.

This rearrangement joins TRBV6-5 to TRBJ2-5; no firm D call. The length of the CDR3 is 14 residues. Germline V gene data show CDR1 as MNHEY and CDR2 as SVGAGI. V was trimmed by 2 bases and J by 5 bases, leaving 12 bases between them. The CDR3 is CASSYSPGSETQYF. In nucleotides, the CDR3 is TGTGCCAGCAGTTACAGTCCCGGGTCGGAGACCCAGTACTTC.

The J gene is TRBJ1-4, the V gene TRBV4-1; TRBD1 might be the D (5 bases). Germline V gives CDR1 MGHRA, CDR2 YSYEKL. V lost 0 bases, J lost 11 bases, and 10 bases lay in between. The CDR3 runs 13 residues. The CDR3 protein is CASSQDARGKLFF. The CDR3 nucleotides are TGCGCCAGCAGCCAAGATGCGCGGGGGAAACTGTTTTTT.

The chain recombines TRBV7-2 with TRBJ1-1, with a weak D call TRBD1 (6 bases). Germline CDR1 SGHTA, CDR2 FQGNSA. Trimming removed 5 bases at V and 0 bases at J, with 16 bases between. This CDR3 contains 16 residues. The CDR3 nucleotides are TGTGCCAGCAGCCTTGGGGGGGCTGGGATGAACACTGAAGCTTTCTTT. Residues: CASSLGGAGMNTEAFF.

The J gene is TRBJ1-1, the V gene TRBV4-1; D remains unclear. The CDR3 extends over 15 amino acids. The V gene's germline CDR1 is MGHRA and CDR2 YSYEKL. Trimming took 0 bases from V and 1 from J, leaving 9 bases between them. The CDR3 nucleotides are TGCGCCAGCAGCCAAGAGCAGATCTCGAACACTGAAGCTTTCTTT. Encoded protein: CASSQEQISNTEAFF.